This T cell receptor beta chain came from a study of blood T cell repertoires in COVID-19 (TCRdb year 2020). A note on the overall study: Collaborator samples came from the United States, Italy and Spain and covered acute and convalescent phases of COVID-19. Subjects who had been exposed to COVID-19, were actively infected with it, or had recovered from it provided the deeply sampled blood TCRbeta repertoires that made up the dataset. The prospective study material was composed of cDNA or gDNA derived from T cells, B-cell-depleted T cells, or PBMCs. Where available, HLA class I and class II types were taken from metadata supplied by the sample provider and were not determined by assay-based typing. The repertoires were released in a freely available public database meant as a resource for research on the immune response to SARS-CoV-2. Samples came from the ongoing ImmuneRACE study (first 160 participants) plus 1,254 subjects from 6 global collaborators. A de-identified subject ID, COVID-19 status, age in years and sex were almost always included in the sample metadata. Overall results and qualifications from the work: How much clinical and demographic metadata was included differed by source and by participant, and the metadata was provided uncurated.

CDR1 LGHDT and CDR2 YNNKEL were looked up in the germline V gene (reference sequence). The cysteine opens and the phenylalanine closes a CDR3 of 15 amino acids. Only the CDR3 DNA is retained, 45 bases long and in frame from the first base. V and J lose 6 bases and 6 bases, and a span of 20 bases separates them. TCRbeta CDR3 regions were amplified from genomic DNA using the immunoSEQ Assay, a bias-controlled multiplex PCR. Under the source paper's analysis protocol: Within the assay, amplification of reference gene primers was used to estimate how many nucleated cells each sample contained. Sequence reads were collapsed and filtered to measure the absolute abundance of every unique TCRbeta CDR3 rearrangement. For each sample, productive Simpson clonality was calculated as the square root of Simpson's diversity index across productive rearrangements. Here the immuneACCESS table is served through TCRdb, limited to in-frame sequences with V and J called. Missing clones are a known gap in these copies; in checked studies unresolved V genes cover under half, and the rest lacks a known reason. V, J and clone size are taken as reported in that table, and D and trimming were inferred from the DNA itself. This sample gives around 57,000 clones in total; more than 60% of them show up just once. The top ten clonotypes cover 5.5% of the sample.

Each collaborating institution followed its own protocols to collect whole blood in K2EDTA tubes. For TCRbeta analysis, collaborator samples were shipped as frozen whole blood, as isolated PBMCs, or as DNA extracted from either sample type. With respect to this clone: Its antigen specificity is not known. There are no base qualities to consult, and no much larger clone falls within one base.

Material for sequencing was peripheral blood. The clonotype originates from a woman in her 70s with acute or convalescent COVID-19. The rearrangement combines TRBV3-1 (or the pseudogene TRBV3-2) with TRBJ1-2, with no confidently assigned D gene. This receptor has the CDR3 CASSLSPWEGDGYTF. The sequence in DNA is TGTGCCAGCAGTCTGTCTCCTTGGGAGGGTGATGGCTACACCTTC.